This T cell receptor (beta chain) was sequenced during a study of CD4 T cells in relation to SARS-CoV-2 and coronaviruses. As for the study in general: TCR beta CDR3s were sequenced after roughly nine-day antigen culture of PBMCs.

Unexposed donor CD4+ T cells date from 2011-2018, before the COVID-19 pandemic. The cells were cultured for roughly 11 days before CD4+ T cells were isolated. As cell numbers allowed, unexposed-donor CD4+ T cells faced SARS-CoV-2 S/N and four cold-coronavirus spikes. Libraries were prepared by immunoSEQ multiplex PCR; TCRdb keeps only in-frame clonotypes and omits some of them. This repertoire shows roughly 12,000 clones, about 78% found once; its top ten account for under 15%. Trimming took 2 bases from V and 6 from J, leaving 15 bases between them. Germline loops: CDR1 SEHNR, CDR2 FQNEAQ (reference sequence). The CDR3 sequence is 15 residues long. Concerning this clone: The antigen remains undetermined.

Sequencing used CD4+ T cells from PBMCs, cultured in vitro. This rearrangement joins TRBV7-9 to TRBJ2-3, with TRBD2 as a possible D gene (6 bases). The sequence was collected from a human donor in good health. The CDR3 DNA follows: TGTGCCAGCAGCTTATACGGTGGGGGAGGTGATACGCAGTATTTT. This translates into CASSLYGGGGDTQYF.